Included here is one T cell receptor (beta chain) sequence, with context. In the original workflow: Amplification with reference gene primers provided the estimates of nucleated cell counts. TCRdb's copy holds only in-frame clones and misses some; the assay was immunoSEQ multiplex PCR. The V and J calls and clone size were taken over from that table, and D and trimming were inferred from the DNA. The sample lists some 150,000 clones, 87% occurring once. This sample stems from a study of blood T cell repertoires in COVID-19. Looking at the study overall: Sites in the United States, Italy and Spain provided acute and convalescent COVID-19 samples. From T cells, B-cell-depleted T cells, or PBMCs came the material, which was cDNA or gDNA.

Trimming removed 2 bases from V and 7 bases from J; junction bases left unmatched: 8. This CDR3 has 16 amino acids. From germline, CDR1 is MNHEY and CDR2 SVGAGI. This receptor was obtained from a woman in her fifties or sixties with active or convalescent COVID-19. Sequencing was done on a sample of peripheral blood. The genes are TRBV6-5 and TRBJ1-3, with TRBD1 identical over 10 bases. CDR3 amino acids: CASSYQGQGVANTIYF. The CDR3 DNA sequence: TGTGCCAGCAGTTACCAAGGACAGGGGGTAGCGAACACCATATATTTT.